These T cell receptor beta chains were read from a single sample in a study of CD8+CD57+ T cells in acquired aplastic anemia. TCRdb itself ran the reads through MiXCR, one entry per CDR3 protein. The sample has about 160,000 distinct CDR3 sequences; less than 50% are singletons. Sequencing was done on a sample of sorted CD4+, CD8+, or CD8+CD57+ T cells (not recorded which) from PBMCs. These receptors were collected from a human donor with aplastic anemia. CDR3s include the opening cysteine and the closing phenylalanine or tryptophan. Fields, in order: D gene, clone size, J gene, V gene, CDR3 DNA, CDR3 protein. D genes are given only for firm matches. Not every row has a clone size; where given, it reads once, few, many or a size class.

NA	NA	TRBJ2-7	TRBV29-1	TGCAGCGTTTGGGGTAAAGAGCAGTACTTC	CSVWGKEQYF
NA	NA	TRBJ2-7	TRBV5-1	TGCGCCAGCAGCCCCGATCCGACCTACGAGCAGTACTTC	CASSPDPTYEQYF
NA	many	TRBJ1-1	TRBV12-3/TRBV12-4	TGTGCCAGCAGGATTGGGGGGGCTGAAGCTTTCTTT	CASRIGGAEAFF
NA	many	TRBJ1-2	TRBV6-1	TGTGCCAGCAAGACAACTGGCTACACCTTC	CASKTTGYTF
NA	many	TRBJ2-1	TRBV5-6	TGTGCCAGCAGCTTGGATCTTCTTACCTACAATGAGCAGTTCTTC	CASSLDLLTYNEQFF
NA	NA	TRBJ2-1	TRBV6-1	TGTGCCAGCAGCGGGGTTTGGAGCTCCTACAATGAGCAGTTCTTC	CASSGVWSSYNEQFF
NA	few	TRBJ1-2	TRBV25-1	TGTGCCAGCAGTGATCCAGGCCAGGTGGGGATAGGGGGCTACACCTTC	CASSDPGQVGIGGYTF
NA	NA	TRBJ2-3	TRBV15	TGTGCCACCAGCGGGGGGACAGATACGCAGTATTTT	CATSGGTDTQYF
NA	NA	TRBJ1-2	TRBV29-1	TGCAGCGTTGGGAGGACAGAGGGCTACACCTTC	CSVGRTEGYTF
NA	many	TRBJ1-1	TRBV4-1	TGCGCCAGCAGCCAAGAGGGAGGAAGGGACACTTTCTTT	CASSQEGGRDTFF
TRBD2	NA	TRBJ2-3	TRBV25-1	TGTGCCAGCAGTTTATCGCCAGCGGGAAAAGATACGCAGTATTTT	CASSLSPAGKDTQYF
NA	NA	TRBJ2-2	TRBV19	TGTGCCAGTAGACGAGCGGGTCCTAACACCGGGGAGCTGTTTTTT	CASRRAGPNTGELFF
NA	NA	TRBJ1-6	TRBV5-1	TGCGCCAGCAAGAACGTCTATAATTCACCCCTCCACTTT	CASKNVYNSPLHF
NA	many	TRBJ1-1	TRBV19	TGTGCCAGTAGTATTCCCGGTATGAACACTGAAGCTTTCTTT	CASSIPGMNTEAFF
NA	NA	TRBJ1-2	TRBV29-1	TGCAGCGTTCTCCTAGGGGTTGGCCATGACTACACCTTC	CSVLLGVGHDYTF
NA	once	TRBJ2-5	TRBV7-2	TGTGCCAGCTTAGGGGGGGGGGAGACCCAGTACTTC	CASLGGGETQYF
TRBD1	NA	TRBJ2-5	TRBV7-9	TGTGCCAGCGGCGAGACAGGGTACCAAGAGACCCAGTACTTC	CASGETGYQETQYF
TRBD2	NA	TRBJ2-5	TRBV25-1	TGTGCCCAGGGACTAGCGGGAGCCGAAGAGACCCAGTACTTC	CAQGLAGAEETQYF
NA	NA	TRBJ1-2	TRBV24-1	TGTGCCACCAGTGATGCAGGCTTCGGCTACACCTTC	CATSDAGFGYTF
NA	many	TRBJ2-1	TRBV12-3/TRBV12-4	TGTGCCAGCAGTTACGGGATTAACAATGAGCAGTTCTTC	CASSYGINNEQFF
TRBD1	NA	TRBJ1-2	TRBV3-1	TGTGCCAGCAGCCATATTTACAGGGGATCTAACTATGGCTACACCTTC	CASSHIYRGSNYGYTF
TRBD1	NA	TRBJ2-5	TRBV5-6	TGTGCCAGCAGCTCGGGACAGGACCAAGAGACCCAGTACTTC	CASSSGQDQETQYF
NA	NA	TRBJ2-1	TRBV10-2	TGCGCCAGCAGTGAAAGGTTTAATGAGCAGTTCTTC	CASSERFNEQFF